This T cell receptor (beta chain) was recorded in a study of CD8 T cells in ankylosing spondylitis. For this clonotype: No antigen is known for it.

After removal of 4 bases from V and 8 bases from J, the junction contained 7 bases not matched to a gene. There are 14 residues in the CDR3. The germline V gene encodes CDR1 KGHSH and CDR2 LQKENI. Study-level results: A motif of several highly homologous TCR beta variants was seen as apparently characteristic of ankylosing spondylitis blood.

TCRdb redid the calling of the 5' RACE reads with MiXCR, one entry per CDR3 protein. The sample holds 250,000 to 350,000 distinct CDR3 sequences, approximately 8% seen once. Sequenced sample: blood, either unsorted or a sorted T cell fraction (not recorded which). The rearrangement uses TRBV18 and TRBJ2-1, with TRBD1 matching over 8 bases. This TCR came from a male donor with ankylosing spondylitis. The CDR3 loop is CASSLGTGSDEQFF. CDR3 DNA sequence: TGTGCCAGCTCACTTGGGACAGGTTCCGATGAGCAGTTCTTC.